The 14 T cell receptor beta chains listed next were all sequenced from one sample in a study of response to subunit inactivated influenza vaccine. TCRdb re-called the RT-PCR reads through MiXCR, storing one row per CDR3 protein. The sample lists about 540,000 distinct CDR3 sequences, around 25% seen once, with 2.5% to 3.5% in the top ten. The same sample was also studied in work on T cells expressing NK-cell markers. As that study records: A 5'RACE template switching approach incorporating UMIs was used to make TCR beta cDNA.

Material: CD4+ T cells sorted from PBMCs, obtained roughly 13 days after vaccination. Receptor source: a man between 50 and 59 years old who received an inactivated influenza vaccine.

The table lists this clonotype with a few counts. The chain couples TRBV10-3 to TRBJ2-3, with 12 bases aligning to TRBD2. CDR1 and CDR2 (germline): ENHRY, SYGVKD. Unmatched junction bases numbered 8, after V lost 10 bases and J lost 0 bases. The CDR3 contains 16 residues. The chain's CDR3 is CATATSGGTSTDTQYF. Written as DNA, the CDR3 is TGTGCCACCGCGACTAGCGGGGGCACTAGCACAGATACGCAGTATTTT.

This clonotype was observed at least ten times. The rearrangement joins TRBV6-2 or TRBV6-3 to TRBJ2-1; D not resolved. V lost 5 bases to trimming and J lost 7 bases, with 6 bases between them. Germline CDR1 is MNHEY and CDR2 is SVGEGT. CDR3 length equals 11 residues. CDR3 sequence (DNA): TGTGCCAGCAGTGCCCTTAATGAGCAGTTCTTC. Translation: CASSALNEQFF.

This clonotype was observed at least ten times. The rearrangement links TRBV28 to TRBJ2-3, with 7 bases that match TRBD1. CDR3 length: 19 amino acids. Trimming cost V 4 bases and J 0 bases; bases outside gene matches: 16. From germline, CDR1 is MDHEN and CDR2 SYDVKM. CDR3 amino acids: CASSSEWTGFAPSTDTQYF. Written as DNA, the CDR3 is TGTGCCAGCAGTTCAGAATGGACAGGTTTCGCCCCTAGCACAGATACGCAGTATTTT.

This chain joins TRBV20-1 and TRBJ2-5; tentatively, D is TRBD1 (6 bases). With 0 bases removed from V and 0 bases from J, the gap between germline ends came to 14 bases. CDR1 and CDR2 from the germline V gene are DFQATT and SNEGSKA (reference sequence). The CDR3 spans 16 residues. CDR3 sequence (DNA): TGCAGTGCTAGAGATTCACTACAGGGACACCAAGAGACCCAGTACTTC. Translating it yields CSARDSLQGHQETQYF.

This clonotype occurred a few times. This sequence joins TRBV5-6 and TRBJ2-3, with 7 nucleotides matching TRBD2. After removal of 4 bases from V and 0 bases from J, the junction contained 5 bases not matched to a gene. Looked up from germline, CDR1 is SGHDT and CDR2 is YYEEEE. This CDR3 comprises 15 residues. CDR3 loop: CASSALSGSTDTQYF. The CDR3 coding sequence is TGTGCCAGCAGCGCACTTAGCGGGAGCACAGATACGCAGTATTTT.

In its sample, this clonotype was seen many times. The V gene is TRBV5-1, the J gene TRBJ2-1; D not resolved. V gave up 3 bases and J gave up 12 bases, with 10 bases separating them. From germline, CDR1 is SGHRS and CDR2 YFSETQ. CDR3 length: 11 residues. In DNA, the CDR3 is TGCGCCAGCAGCTGGGGATTGCTGCAGTTCTTC. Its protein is CASSWGLLQFF.

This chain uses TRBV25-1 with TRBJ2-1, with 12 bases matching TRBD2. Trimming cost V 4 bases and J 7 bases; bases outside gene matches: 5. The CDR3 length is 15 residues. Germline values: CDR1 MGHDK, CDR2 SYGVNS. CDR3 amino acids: CASSVSGTSGNEQFF. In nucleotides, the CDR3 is TGTGCCAGCAGTGTATCCGGGACTAGCGGGAATGAGCAGTTCTTC. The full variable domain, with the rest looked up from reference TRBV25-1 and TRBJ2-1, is EADIYQTPRYLVIGTGKKITLECSQTMGHDKMYWYQQDPGMELHLIHYSYGVNSTEKGDLSSESTVSRIRTEHFPLTLESARPSHTSQYLCASSVSGTSGNEQFFGPGTRLTVL.

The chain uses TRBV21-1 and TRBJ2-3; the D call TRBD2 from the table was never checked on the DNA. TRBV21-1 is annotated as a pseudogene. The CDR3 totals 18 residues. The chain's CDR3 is CASSEIPKTSGASDTQYF. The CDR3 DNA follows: TGTGCCAGCAGCGAAATACCGAAGACTAGCGGGGCTTCAGATACGCAGTATTTT.

Here the CDR3 reads CASSLGQLNVRETQYF. The CDR3, as DNA: TGTGCCAGCAGTTTGGGGCAGTTAAATGTCCGGGAGACCCAGTACTTC. The chain uses TRBV12-3 or TRBV12-4 and TRBJ2-5; D is possibly TRBD1 (5 bases). This CDR3 is 16 amino acids long. With 3 bases removed from V and 5 bases from J, the gap between germline ends came to 19 bases.

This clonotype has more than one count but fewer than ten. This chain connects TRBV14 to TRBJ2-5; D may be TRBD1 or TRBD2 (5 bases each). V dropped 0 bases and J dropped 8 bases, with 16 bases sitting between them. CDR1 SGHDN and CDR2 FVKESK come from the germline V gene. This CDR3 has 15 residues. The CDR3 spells CASSQDGTRRDTQYF. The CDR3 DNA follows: TGTGCCAGCAGCCAAGACGGGACCCGTCGTGATACCCAGTACTTC.

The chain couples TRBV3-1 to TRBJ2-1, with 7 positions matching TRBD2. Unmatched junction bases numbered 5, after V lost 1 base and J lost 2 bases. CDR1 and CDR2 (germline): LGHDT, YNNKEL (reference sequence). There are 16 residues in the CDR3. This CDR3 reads CASSQAWGGAYNEQFF. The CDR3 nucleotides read TGTGCCAGCAGCCAAGCCTGGGGGGGAGCCTACAATGAGCAGTTCTTC.

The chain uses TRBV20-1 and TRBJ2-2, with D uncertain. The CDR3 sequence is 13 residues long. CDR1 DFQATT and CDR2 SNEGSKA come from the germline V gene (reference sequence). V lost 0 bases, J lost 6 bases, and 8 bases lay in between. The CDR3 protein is CSARDQGPGELFF. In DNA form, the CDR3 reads TGCAGTGCTAGAGATCAAGGGCCCGGGGAGCTGTTTTTT.

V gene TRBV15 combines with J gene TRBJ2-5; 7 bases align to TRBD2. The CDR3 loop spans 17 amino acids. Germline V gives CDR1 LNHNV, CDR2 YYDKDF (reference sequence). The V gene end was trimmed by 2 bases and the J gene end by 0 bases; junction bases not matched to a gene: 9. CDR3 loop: CATSRHGLEQYQETQYF. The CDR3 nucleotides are TGTGCCACCAGCAGACACGGACTAGAACAGTACCAAGAGACCCAGTACTTC.

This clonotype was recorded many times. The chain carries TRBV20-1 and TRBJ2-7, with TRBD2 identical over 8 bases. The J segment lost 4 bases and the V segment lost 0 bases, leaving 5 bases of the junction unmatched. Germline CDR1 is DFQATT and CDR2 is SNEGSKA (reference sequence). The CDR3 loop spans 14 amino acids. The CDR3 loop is CSARDGGGRYEQYF. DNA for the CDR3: TGCAGTGCTAGAGATGGTGGCGGGAGGTACGAGCAGTACTTC.